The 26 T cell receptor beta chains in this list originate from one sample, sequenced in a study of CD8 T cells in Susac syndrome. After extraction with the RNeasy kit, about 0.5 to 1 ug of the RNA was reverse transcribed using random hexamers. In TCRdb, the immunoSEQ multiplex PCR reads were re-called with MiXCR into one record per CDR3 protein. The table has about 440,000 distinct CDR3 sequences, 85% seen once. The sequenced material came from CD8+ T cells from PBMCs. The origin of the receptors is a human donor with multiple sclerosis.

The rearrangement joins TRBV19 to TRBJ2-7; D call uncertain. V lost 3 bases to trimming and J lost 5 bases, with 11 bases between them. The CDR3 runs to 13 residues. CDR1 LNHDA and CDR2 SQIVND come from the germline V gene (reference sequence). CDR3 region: CASSMAKNNEQYF. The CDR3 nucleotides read TGTGCCAGTAGTATGGCCAAAAACAACGAGCAGTACTTC. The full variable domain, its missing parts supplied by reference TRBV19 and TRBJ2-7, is DGGITQSPKYLFRKEGQNVTLSCEQNLNHDAMYWYRQDPGQGLRLIYYSQIVNDFQKGDIAEGYSVSREKKESFPLTVTSAQKNPTAFYLCASSMAKNNEQYFGPGTRLTVT.

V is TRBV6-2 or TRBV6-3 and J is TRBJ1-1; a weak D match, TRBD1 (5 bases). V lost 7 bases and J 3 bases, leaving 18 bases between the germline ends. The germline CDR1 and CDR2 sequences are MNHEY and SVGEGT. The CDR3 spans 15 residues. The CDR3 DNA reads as TGTGCCAGCACCCAAAGGCAGGGAAGTGACACTGAAGCTTTCTTT. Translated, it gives CASTQRQGSDTEAFF.

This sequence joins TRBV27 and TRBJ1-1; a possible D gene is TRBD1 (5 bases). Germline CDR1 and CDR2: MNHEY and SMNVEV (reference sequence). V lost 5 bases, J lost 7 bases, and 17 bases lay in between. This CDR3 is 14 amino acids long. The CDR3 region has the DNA TGTGCCAGCAGTCCCGCCATAGGACACCTTGAAGCTTTCTTT. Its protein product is CASSPAIGHLEAFF.

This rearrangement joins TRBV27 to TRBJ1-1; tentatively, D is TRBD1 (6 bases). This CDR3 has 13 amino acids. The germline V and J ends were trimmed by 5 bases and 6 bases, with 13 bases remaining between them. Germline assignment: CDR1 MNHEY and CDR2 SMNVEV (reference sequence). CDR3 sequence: CASSIHRVAEAFF. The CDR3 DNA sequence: TGTGCCAGCAGTATCCACAGGGTGGCTGAAGCTTTCTTT.

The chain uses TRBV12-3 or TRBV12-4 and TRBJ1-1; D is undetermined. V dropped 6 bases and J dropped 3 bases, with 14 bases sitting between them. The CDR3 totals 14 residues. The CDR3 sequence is CASSTLKVDTEAFF. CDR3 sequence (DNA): TGTGCCAGCAGCACCCTCAAGGTTGACACTGAAGCTTTCTTT.

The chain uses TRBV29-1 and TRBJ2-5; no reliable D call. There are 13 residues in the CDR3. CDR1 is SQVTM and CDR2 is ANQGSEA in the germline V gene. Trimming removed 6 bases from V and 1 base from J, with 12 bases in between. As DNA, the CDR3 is TGCAGCGTCCTCGTCCATCCCCAAGAGACCCAGTACTTC. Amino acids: CSVLVHPQETQYF.

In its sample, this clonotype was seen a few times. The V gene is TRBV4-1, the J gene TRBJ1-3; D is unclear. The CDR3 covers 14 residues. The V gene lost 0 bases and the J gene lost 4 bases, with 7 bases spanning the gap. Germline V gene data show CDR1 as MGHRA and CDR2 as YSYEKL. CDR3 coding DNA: TGCGCCAGCAGCCAAGAGGCACCGGGAAACACCATATATTTT. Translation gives CASSQEAPGNTIYF.

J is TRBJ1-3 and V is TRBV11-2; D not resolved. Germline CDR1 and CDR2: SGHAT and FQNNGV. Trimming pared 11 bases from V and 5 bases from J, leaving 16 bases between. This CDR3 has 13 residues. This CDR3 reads CASGPWQRNTIYF. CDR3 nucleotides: TGTGCCTCCGGCCCATGGCAGCGAAACACCATATATTTT.

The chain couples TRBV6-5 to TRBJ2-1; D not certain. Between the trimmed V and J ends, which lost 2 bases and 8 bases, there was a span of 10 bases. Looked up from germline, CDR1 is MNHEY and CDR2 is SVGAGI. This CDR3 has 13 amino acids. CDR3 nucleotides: TGTGCCAGCAGTTACCTCTTGTTGGATGAGCAGTTCTTC. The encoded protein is CASSYLLLDEQFF.

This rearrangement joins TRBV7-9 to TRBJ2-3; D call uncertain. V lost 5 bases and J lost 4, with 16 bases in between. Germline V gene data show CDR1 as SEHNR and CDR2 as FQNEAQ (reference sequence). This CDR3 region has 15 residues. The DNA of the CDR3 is TGTGCCAGCAGCCAATCACACAGCAGAGCAGATACGCAGTATTTT. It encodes CASSQSHSRADTQYF.

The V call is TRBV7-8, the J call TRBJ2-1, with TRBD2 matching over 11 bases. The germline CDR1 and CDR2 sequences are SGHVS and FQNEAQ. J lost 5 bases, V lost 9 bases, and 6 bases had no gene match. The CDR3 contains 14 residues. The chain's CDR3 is CASTGTSGNNEQFF. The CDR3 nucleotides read TGTGCCAGTACGGGGACTAGCGGTAACAATGAGCAGTTCTTC. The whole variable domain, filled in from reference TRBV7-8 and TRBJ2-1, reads GAGVSQSPRYKVAKRGQDVALRCDPISGHVSLFWYQQALGQGPEFLTYFQNEAQLDKSGLPSDRFFAERPEGSVSTLKIQRTQQEDSAVYLCASTGTSGNNEQFFGPGTRLTVL.

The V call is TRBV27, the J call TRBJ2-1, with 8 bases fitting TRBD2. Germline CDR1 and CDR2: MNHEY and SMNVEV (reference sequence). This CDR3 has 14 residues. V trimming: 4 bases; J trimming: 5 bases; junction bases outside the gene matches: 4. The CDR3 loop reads CASSWSGSHNEQFF. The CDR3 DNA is TGTGCCAGCAGTTGGAGCGGGAGCCACAATGAGCAGTTCTTC.

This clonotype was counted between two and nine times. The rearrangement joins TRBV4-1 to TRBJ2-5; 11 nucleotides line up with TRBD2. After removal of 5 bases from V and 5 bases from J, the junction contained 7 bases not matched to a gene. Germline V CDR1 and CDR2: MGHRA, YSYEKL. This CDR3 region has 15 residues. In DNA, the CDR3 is TGCGCCAGCAGCGCGACTAGCGGGATAAGGGAGACCCAGTACTTC. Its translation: CASSATSGIRETQYF.

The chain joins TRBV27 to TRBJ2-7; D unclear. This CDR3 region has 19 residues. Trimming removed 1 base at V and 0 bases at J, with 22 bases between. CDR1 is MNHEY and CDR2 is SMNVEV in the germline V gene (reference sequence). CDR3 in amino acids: CASSLLSLAPPRSSYEQYF. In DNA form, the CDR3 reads TGTGCCAGCAGTTTATTATCGTTGGCGCCGCCCAGGAGCTCCTACGAGCAGTACTTC.

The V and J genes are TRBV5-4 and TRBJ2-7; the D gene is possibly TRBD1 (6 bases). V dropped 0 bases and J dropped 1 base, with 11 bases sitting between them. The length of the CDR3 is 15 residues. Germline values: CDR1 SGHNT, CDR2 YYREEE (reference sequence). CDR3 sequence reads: CASSLEGTPSYEQYF. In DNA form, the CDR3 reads TGTGCCAGCAGCTTGGAAGGGACACCGTCCTACGAGCAGTACTTC.

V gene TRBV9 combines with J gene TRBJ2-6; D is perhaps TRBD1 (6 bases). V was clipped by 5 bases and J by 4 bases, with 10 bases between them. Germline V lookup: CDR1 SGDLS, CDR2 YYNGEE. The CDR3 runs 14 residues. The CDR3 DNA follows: TGTGCCAGCAGGGGGACATCCGGGGCCAACGTCCTGACTTTC. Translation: CASRGTSGANVLTF.

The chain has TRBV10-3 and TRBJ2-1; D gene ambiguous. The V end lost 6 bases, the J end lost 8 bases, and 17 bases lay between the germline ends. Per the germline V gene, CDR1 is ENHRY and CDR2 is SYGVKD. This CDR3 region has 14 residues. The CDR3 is CAISNSGPWDEQFF. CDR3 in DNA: TGTGCCATCAGCAACTCGGGCCCTTGGGATGAGCAGTTCTTC.

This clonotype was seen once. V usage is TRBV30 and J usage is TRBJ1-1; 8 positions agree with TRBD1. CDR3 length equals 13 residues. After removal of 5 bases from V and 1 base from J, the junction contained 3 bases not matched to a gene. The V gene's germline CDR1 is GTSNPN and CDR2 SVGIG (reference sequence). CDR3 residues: CAWGTGWNTEAFF. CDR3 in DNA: TGTGCCTGGGGGACAGGTTGGAACACTGAAGCTTTCTTT.

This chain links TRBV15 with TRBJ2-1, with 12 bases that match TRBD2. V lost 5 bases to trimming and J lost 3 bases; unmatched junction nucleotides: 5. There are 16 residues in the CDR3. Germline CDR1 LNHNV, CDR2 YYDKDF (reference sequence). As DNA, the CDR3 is TGTGCCACCAGCGGGAGACTAGCGGGGGACTACAATGAGCAGTTCTTC. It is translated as CATSGRLAGDYNEQFF.

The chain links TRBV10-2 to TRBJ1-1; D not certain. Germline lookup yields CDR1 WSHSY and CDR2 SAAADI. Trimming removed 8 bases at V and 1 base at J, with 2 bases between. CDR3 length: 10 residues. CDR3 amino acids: CASWNTEAFF. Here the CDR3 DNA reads TGCGCCAGCTGGAACACTGAAGCTTTCTTT.

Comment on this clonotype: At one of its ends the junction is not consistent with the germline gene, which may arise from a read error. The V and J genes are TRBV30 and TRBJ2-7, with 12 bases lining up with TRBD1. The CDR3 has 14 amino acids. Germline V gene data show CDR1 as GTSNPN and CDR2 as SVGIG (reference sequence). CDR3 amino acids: CAWSAGQGAYERYF. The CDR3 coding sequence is TGTGCCTGGAGCGCGGGACAGGGGGCCTACGAGCGGTACTTC.

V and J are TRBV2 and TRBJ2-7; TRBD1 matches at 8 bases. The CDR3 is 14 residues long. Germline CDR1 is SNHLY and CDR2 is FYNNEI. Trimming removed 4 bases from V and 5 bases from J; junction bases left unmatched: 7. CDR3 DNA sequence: TGTGCCAGCAGTGGAGGGACAGGAATCAACGAGCAGTACTTC. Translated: CASSGGTGINEQYF.

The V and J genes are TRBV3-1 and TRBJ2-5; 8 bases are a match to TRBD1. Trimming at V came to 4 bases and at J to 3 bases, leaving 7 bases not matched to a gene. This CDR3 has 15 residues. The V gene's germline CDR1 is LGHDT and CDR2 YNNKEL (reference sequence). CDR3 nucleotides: TGTGCCAGCAGCCGTCCGCGACAGGGGAAAGAGACCCAGTACTTC. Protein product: CASSRPRQGKETQYF.

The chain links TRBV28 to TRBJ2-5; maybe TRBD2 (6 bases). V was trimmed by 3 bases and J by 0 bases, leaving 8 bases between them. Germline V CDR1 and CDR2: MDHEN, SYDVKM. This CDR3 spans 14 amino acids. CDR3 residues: CASSFLAYQETQYF. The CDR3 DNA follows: TGTGCCAGCAGTTTCCTAGCGTACCAAGAGACCCAGTACTTC.

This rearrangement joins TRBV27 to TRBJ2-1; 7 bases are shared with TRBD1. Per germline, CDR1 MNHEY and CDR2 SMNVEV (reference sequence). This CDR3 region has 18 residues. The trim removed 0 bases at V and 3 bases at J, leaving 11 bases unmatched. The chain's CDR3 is CASSLSNQGRQGYNEQFF. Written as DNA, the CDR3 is TGTGCCAGCAGTTTATCCAACCAGGGAAGACAGGGCTACAATGAGCAGTTCTTC.

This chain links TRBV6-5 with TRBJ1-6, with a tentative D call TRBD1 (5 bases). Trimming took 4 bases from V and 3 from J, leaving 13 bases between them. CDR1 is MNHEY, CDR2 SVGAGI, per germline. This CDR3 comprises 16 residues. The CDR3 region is CASSSLQEIYNSPLHF. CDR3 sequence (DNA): TGTGCCAGCAGTTCCCTACAGGAAATCTATAATTCACCCCTCCACTTT.